The TCR beta chain described here comes from a study of human T cells and chemical hapten exposure. On the study more broadly: There were weekly diphenylcyclopropenone doses to the scalp for patients throughout the approximately 24-week study.

CDR1 is DFQATT and CDR2 is SNEGSKA in the germline V gene (reference sequence). This CDR3 is 13 amino acids long. Overall study results and limits: Having alopecia, donors may respond immunologically unlike healthy people.

Unique molecular identifiers were attached to individual cDNA molecules within the library. From the RACE reads, TCRdb called clonotypes with MiXCR, one entry per CDR3 protein. The repertoire has around 300,000 distinct CDR3 sequences, around 7% of them found once; the top ten carry approximately 8.9%. In regard to this clonotype: No antigen is known for it. Germline is not matched at one junction end, which may reflect a read error.

Time point indicated: patch test 1, 2 weeks after DPC sensitization. Noted treatment: therapeutic diphenylcyclopropenone sensitization with weekly scalp DPC. Donors, patients with alopecia ranging from 18 to 70 years old and judged suitable for DPC, provided samples. Sequencing was performed on whole blood, taken in connection with sensitization to the hapten diphenylcyclopropenone (DPC). The chain joins TRBV20-1 to TRBJ2-3, with D perhaps being TRBD1 or TRBD2 (5 bases each). The receptor comes from a woman under 30 with alopecia areata. Some clones in this sample may be carry-over from other donors' samples. CDR3 amino acids: CSAREGQSDTQYF. The CDR3 DNA reads TGTAGTGCTAGAGAGGGGCAGTCGGATACGCAGTATTTT.